This passage covers 14 T cell receptor beta chains from one sample sequenced in a study of T cell clusters in autoimmune cytopenias. Multiplex touch-down PCR amplified TRB using TRB-A and TRB-B pools in one tube. TCRdb processed the multiplex PCR reads again and assigns one entry to each CDR3 protein, with no DNA. Its clone listing holds about 8,300 distinct CDR3 sequences. Approximately 40,000 genome equivalents of blood DNA were amplified for TRB. Sequencing input: peripheral blood. These receptors all come from a human donor with an autoimmune cytopenia or autoimmune hepatitis (not recorded which).

Frequency places this clonotype as medium-sized. The gene calls are TRBV27 and TRBJ2-2; the D call of TRBD2 rests on TCRdb alone, since no DNA is present to check it. The germline V gene encodes CDR1 MNHEY and CDR2 SMNVEV (reference sequence). This CDR3 has 16 amino acids. CDR3 protein: CASKGTSYESTGELFF.

By frequency, this clonotype is medium-sized. V gene TRBV12-3 or TRBV12-4 combines with J gene TRBJ1-6; TCRdb's assignment of TRBD1 cannot be checked, as there is no DNA. The CDR3 sequence is 16 residues long. Here the CDR3 reads CASSPTLQGSDSPLHF.

This clonotype counts as medium-sized by frequency. The CDR3 spells CASSATDTQYF. The genes are TRBV12-3 or TRBV12-4 and TRBJ2-3. This CDR3 has 11 amino acids.

This clonotype is identified as medium-sized from frequency. The chain employs TRBV6-5 and TRBJ2-1. This CDR3 comprises 15 residues. Per germline, CDR1 MNHEY and CDR2 SVGAGI. CDR3 protein: CASSPLGSSYNEQFF.

This clonotype is labeled medium-sized based on frequency. This rearrangement joins TRBV6-1 to TRBJ2-1; TCRdb gives TRBD2 as the D gene, but with no DNA this cannot be confirmed. This CDR3 contains 15 residues. CDR1 MNHNS and CDR2 SASEGT come from the germline V gene. CDR3: CASQLGLADYNEQFF.

The chain combines TRBV2 with TRBJ2-1; there is no DNA to check the TCRdb D call of TRBD1. The CDR3 consists of 15 residues. The germline gives CDR1 SNHLY, CDR2 FYNNEI. CDR3 protein: CASSESRAEGTTRFF.

CDR3 in amino acids: CSALSGSIAYEQYF. V and J are TRBV20-1 and TRBJ2-7; TCRdb outputs TRBD2, but without DNA this stays unchecked. Germline V gene lookup returns CDR1 DFQATT and CDR2 SNEGSKA (reference sequence). The CDR3 totals 14 residues.

The V call is TRBV19, the J call TRBJ2-1; checking the TCRdb D call of TRBD1 is not possible without DNA. This CDR3 comprises 15 residues. CDR1 is LNHDA and CDR2 is SQIVND in the germline V gene (reference sequence). The CDR3 here is CASTPTGGFFFEQFF.

CDR3 in amino acids: CASSYLDRGTEAFF. This chain joins TRBV6-5 and TRBJ1-1; TCRdb selects TRBD1, and the lack of DNA leaves this call unchecked. CDR3 length: 14 amino acids. Germline V gene sequence: CDR1 MNHEY, CDR2 SVGAGI.

By frequency, this clonotype is medium-sized. The chain joins TRBV29-1 to TRBJ2-3; TCRdb's assignment of TRBD2 cannot be checked, as there is no DNA. The CDR3 runs to 16 residues. The germline gives CDR1 SQVTM, CDR2 ANQGSEA. CDR3: CSVRGGLAGGQDTQYF.

Considering frequency, this clonotype is medium-sized. The chain joins TRBV6-6 to TRBJ2-7; TCRdb's assignment of TRBD1 cannot be checked, as there is no DNA. The CDR3 spans 12 residues. Germline V gives CDR1 MNHNY, CDR2 SVGAGI (reference sequence). The CDR3 reads CASSQQGYEQYF.

This clonotype ranks as medium-sized in terms of frequency. The V and J genes are TRBV6-5 and TRBJ2-1; TCRdb reports TRBD1, a call that lacks DNA to check it against. The CDR3 totals 16 residues. Germline lookup yields CDR1 MNHEY and CDR2 SVGAGI. CDR3 amino acids: CASRIKTGGDKGEQFF.

This clonotype is labeled medium-sized (0.01 to 0.1%) based on frequency. The rearrangement joins TRBV12-3 or TRBV12-4 to TRBJ1-5; TCRdb reports TRBD1, a call that lacks DNA to check it against. The CDR3 is 14 residues long. The CDR3 here is CASSLPGYGQPQHF.

The CDR3 protein is CASSYLWDRAKNIQYF. The chain is built from TRBV6-2 or TRBV6-3 and TRBJ2-4; checking the TCRdb D call of TRBD1 is not possible without DNA. Germline assignment: CDR1 MNHEY and CDR2 SVGEGT. This CDR3 contains 16 residues.